This is a list of T cell receptor beta chains from one sample in a study of CD4 T cells in relation to SARS-CoV-2 and coronaviruses. The repertoire was sequenced with immunoSEQ multiplex PCR; TCRdb's copy has only in-frame clones and lacks some. The sample records around 20,000 clones, around four fifths being singletons. The antigens for these receptors are not known. Material for sequencing was CD4+ T cells from PBMCs, cultured in vitro. The receptor source for this set is a human donor in good health. Each CDR3 is given with its conserved first and last residue. Fields, in order: J gene, D gene, clone size, V gene, CDR3 DNA, CDR3 protein. The D gene is left open where the match is weak. Clone size is given for some rows only: seen once, a few or many times, or a class if the clone is expanded.

>TRBJ1-3|NA|NA|TRBV5-5
TGTGCCAGCAGCGGAGCCGGGCCGATAAAGTCCGGAAACACCATATATTTT
CASSGAGPIKSGNTIYF
>TRBJ1-1|NA|NA|TRBV2
TGTGCCAGCAGTGAATACAGGGCGGATTGGGCTTTCTTT
CASSEYRADWAFF
>TRBJ1-4|NA|NA|TRBV30
TGTGCCTGGAGTGTTCGGCAGGGGAACGAAAAACTGTTTTTT
CAWSVRQGNEKLFF
>TRBJ1-5|NA|NA|TRBV19
TGTGCCAGTACTCTAGCCTGGAGGACTTATCAGCCCCAGCATTTT
CASTLAWRTYQPQHF
>TRBJ1-3|NA|NA|TRBV6-5
TGTGCCAGCAGTTACGACAGCTCTGGAAACACCATATATTTT
CASSYDSSGNTIYF
>TRBJ2-7|TRBD1|once|TRBV28
TGTGCCAGCAGCGACCCGACAGGGGGGAGCTACGAGCAGTACTTC
CASSDPTGGSYEQYF
>TRBJ2-7|NA|few|TRBV4-2
TGTGCCAGCAGCCAAGATAGGGGGGGACCCTCCTACGAGCAGTACTTC
CASSQDRGGPSYEQYF
>TRBJ2-3|NA|NA|TRBV10-1
TGCGCCAGCAGTGAAATGGGCACAGATACGCAGTATTTT
CASSEMGTDTQYF
>TRBJ2-3|NA|NA|TRBV4-1
TGCGCCAGCAGCCAAGATGGTGCTAGCACCAACACAGATACGCAGTATTTT
CASSQDGASTNTDTQYF
>TRBJ1-2|NA|NA|TRBV4-1
TGCGCCAGCAGCCAAGTCGTCGGACAGAACTATGGCTACACCTTC
CASSQVVGQNYGYTF
>TRBJ2-1|TRBD2|NA|TRBV9
TGTGCCAGCAGCGCCGGACTAGCGGGAGTAAGTGAGCAGTTCTTC
CASSAGLAGVSEQFF
>TRBJ2-7|TRBD1|NA|TRBV28
TGTGCCACCCTAGGGGGACAGGGGTCTGCCTACGAGCAGTACTTC
CATLGGQGSAYEQYF
>TRBJ1-3|NA|NA|TRBV2
TGTGCCACCAATCGGGGGGACGTTCCGGCTGCGGACACCATATATTTT
CATNRGDVPAADTIYF
>TRBJ2-5|NA|NA|TRBV2
TGTGCCAGCAGGGCGGACCAGCAGGAGACCCAGTACTTC
CASRADQQETQYF
>TRBJ1-1|NA|NA|TRBV3-1/TRBV3-2
TGTGCCAGCAGCCAACTAACAGAGAACACTGAAGCTTTCTTT
CASSQLTENTEAFF
>TRBJ2-3|NA|few|TRBV2
TGTGCCAGCAGTGCCTCGCGTTCAGATACGCAGTATTTT
CASSASRSDTQYF
>TRBJ2-7|TRBD1|few|TRBV7-9
TGTGCCAGCAGCTCATTCGGGACAGCCTACGAGCAGTACTTC
CASSSFGTAYEQYF